A single sample gave rise to the 9 T cell receptor beta chains below, sequenced in a study of T cell changes during pregnancy in multiple sclerosis. TCRdb's copy holds only in-frame clones and misses some; the assay was immunoSEQ multiplex PCR. The data hold 40,000 to 45,000 clones, with roughly 90% observed a single time. The specimen comprised CD8+ T cells from peripheral blood mononuclear cells, sampled in the third trimester of pregnancy. These receptors all come from a female donor with multiple sclerosis, enrolled in a pregnancy study.

The chain uses TRBV25-1 and TRBJ2-1; TRBD2 is a possible D gene (6 bases). V lost 5 bases to trimming and J lost 3 bases, with 14 bases between them. Looked up from germline, CDR1 is MGHDK and CDR2 is SYGVNS. CDR3 size: 15 residues. The CDR3 DNA sequence: TGTGCCAGCAGTACTATAGCGGAGATCTACAATGAGCAGTTCTTC. Encoded protein: CASSTIAEIYNEQFF.

The chain links TRBV12-5 to TRBJ2-5, with D maybe TRBD1 (5 bases). The CDR3 covers 13 residues. CDR1 is LGHNT, CDR2 FRNRAP, per germline. V gave up 5 bases and J gave up 5 bases, with 12 bases separating them. The CDR3, as DNA: TGTGCTAGTGGTCCCTCTGGGGCGGAGACCCAGTACTTC. It codes for CASGPSGAETQYF.

The J gene is TRBJ2-3, the V gene TRBV11-3, with 15 nucleotides matching TRBD2. Trimming removed 6 bases from V and 3 bases from J; junction bases left unmatched: 4. CDR3 length: 16 amino acids. CDR1 and CDR2 (germline): SGHNT, YENEEA. The DNA for the CDR3 is TGTGCCAGCAGTACCGGGACTAGCGGGGGGACAGATACGCAGTATTTT. Translating it yields CASSTGTSGGTDTQYF.

V gene TRBV10-3 combines with J gene TRBJ2-5; D gene uncertain. This CDR3 comprises 12 residues. Between the trimmed V and J ends, which lost 10 bases and 3 bases, there was a span of 12 bases. Germline assignment: CDR1 ENHRY and CDR2 SYGVKD. In DNA form, the CDR3 reads TGTGCCACCATCGACACAAAAGAGACCCAGTACTTC. This encodes CATIDTKETQYF.

V usage is TRBV27 and J usage is TRBJ2-2, with 12 bases identical to TRBD2. Germline V CDR1 and CDR2: MNHEY, SMNVEV (reference sequence). With 1 base clipped from V and 3 bases from J, the junction kept 9 bases outside the gene matches. There are 19 residues in the CDR3. CDR3 sequence: CASSLFPSGGEIYTGELFF. CDR3 nucleotides: TGTGCCAGCAGTTTATTCCCTAGCGGGGGGGAAATCTACACCGGGGAGCTGTTTTTT.

The chain is built from TRBV27 and TRBJ1-6; 10 positions agree with TRBD1. CDR3 size: 17 residues. Unmatched junction bases numbered 4, after V lost 5 bases and J lost 0 bases. Germline V CDR1 and CDR2: MNHEY, SMNVEV (reference sequence). This CDR3 reads CASSPGQGSSYNSPLHF. In DNA form, the CDR3 reads TGTGCCAGCAGTCCGGGACAGGGGAGCTCCTATAATTCACCCCTCCACTTT.

The V and J genes are TRBV11-3 and TRBJ2-1, with a tentative D call TRBD1 (5 bases). Trimming left V 6 bases short and J 5 bases short, with 14 bases between. This CDR3 region has 14 residues. The germline V gene has CDR1 SGHNT and CDR2 YENEEA. The CDR3 protein is CASRRRGINNEQFF. DNA of the CDR3: TGTGCCAGCAGGCGAAGGGGTATCAACAATGAGCAGTTCTTC.

The rearrangement links TRBV5-1 to TRBJ2-1; D may be TRBD2 (5 bases). From germline, CDR1 is SGHRS and CDR2 YFSETQ. The length of the CDR3 is 16 residues. V was clipped by 0 bases and J by 5 bases, with 15 bases between them. CDR3 in amino acids: CASSLASRRKDNEQFF. In DNA, the CDR3 is TGCGCCAGCAGCTTGGCCTCGAGGAGGAAAGACAATGAGCAGTTCTTC. Filled out from reference TRBV5-1 and TRBJ2-1, the complete variable domain reads KAGVTQTPRYLIKTRGQQVTLSCSPISGHRSVSWYQQTPGQGLQFLFEYFSETQRNKGNFPGRFSGRQFSNSRSEMNVSTLELGDSALYLCASSLASRRKDNEQFFGPGTRLTVL.

V is TRBV28 and J is TRBJ1-2; TRBD1 might be the D (5 bases). The CDR3 contains 14 residues. V was clipped by 5 bases and J by 2 bases, with 12 bases between them. Per the germline V gene, CDR1 is MDHEN and CDR2 is SYDVKM. The CDR3 spells CASSPPAGNYGYTF. The CDR3 nucleotides are TGTGCCAGCAGTCCGCCGGCAGGGAACTATGGCTACACCTTC.